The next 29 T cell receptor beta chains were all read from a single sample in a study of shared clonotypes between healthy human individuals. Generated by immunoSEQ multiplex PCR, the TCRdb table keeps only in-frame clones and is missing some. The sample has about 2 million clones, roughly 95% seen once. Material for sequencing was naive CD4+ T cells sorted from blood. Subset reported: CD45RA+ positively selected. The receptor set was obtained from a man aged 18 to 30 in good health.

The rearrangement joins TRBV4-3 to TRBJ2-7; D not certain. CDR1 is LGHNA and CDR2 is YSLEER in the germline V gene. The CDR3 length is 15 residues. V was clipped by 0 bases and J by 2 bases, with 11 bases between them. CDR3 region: CASSQDVYAPYEQYF. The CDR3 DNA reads TGCGCCAGCAGCCAAGATGTATACGCGCCCTACGAGCAGTACTTC.

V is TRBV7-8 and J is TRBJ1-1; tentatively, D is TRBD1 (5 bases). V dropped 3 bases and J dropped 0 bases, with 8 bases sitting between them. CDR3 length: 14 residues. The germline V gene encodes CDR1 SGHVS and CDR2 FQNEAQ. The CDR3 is CASSFWGLNTEAFF. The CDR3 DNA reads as TGTGCCAGCAGCTTTTGGGGCTTGAACACTGAAGCTTTCTTT.

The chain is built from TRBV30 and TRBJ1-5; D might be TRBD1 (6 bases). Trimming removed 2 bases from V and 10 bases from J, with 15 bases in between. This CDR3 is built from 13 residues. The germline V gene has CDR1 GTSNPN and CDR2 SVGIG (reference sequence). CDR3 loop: CAWSPQGKHPQHF. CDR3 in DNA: TGTGCCTGGAGTCCACAGGGAAAGCACCCCCAGCATTTT.

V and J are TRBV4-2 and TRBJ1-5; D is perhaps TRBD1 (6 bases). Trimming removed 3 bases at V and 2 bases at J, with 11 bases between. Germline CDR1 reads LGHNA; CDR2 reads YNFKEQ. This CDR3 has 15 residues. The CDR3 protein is CASSHGGAGNQPQHF. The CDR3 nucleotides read TGTGCCAGCAGCCATGGGGGCGCGGGCAATCAGCCCCAGCATTTT.

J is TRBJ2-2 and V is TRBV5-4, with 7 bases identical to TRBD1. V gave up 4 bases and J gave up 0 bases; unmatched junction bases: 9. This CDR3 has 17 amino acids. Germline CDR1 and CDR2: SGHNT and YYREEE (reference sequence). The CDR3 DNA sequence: TGTGCCAGCAGCCTCAAGGGGGACAGACCGAACACCGGGGAGCTGTTTTTT. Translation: CASSLKGDRPNTGELFF.

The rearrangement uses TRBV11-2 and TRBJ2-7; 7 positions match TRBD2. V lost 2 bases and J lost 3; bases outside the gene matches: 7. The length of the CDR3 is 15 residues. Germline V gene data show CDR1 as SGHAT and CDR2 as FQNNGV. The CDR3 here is CASSLLAEGVYEQYF. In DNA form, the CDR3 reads TGTGCCAGCAGCTTACTAGCGGAAGGGGTCTACGAGCAGTACTTC.

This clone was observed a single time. CDR3 in amino acids: CASSLTGNTGELFF. The CDR3 nucleotides read TGTGCCAGCAGCCTAACAGGGAACACCGGGGAGCTGTTTTTT. The chain combines TRBV25-1 with TRBJ2-2; perhaps TRBD1 as D (5 bases). The CDR3 has 14 amino acids. V lost 6 bases and J 1 base, leaving 9 bases between the germline ends. Germline V lookup: CDR1 MGHDK, CDR2 SYGVNS.

Here the CDR3 reads CASSSRVGAGYTF. For the CDR3, the DNA is TGTGCCAGCAGCTCCAGGGTTGGTGCTGGCTACACCTTC. V usage is TRBV7-2 and J usage is TRBJ1-2, with D perhaps matching TRBD1 (5 bases). Germline-derived CDR1 and CDR2 are SGHTA and FQGNSA. The CDR3 consists of 13 residues. Deletions cut 4 bases from V and 7 bases from J, with 13 bases between.

Written as DNA, the CDR3 is TGTGCCTGGAGTGCAGGGACTAGCGGGGGGCTGTCTGAGTTCTTC. Translated: CAWSAGTSGGLSEFF. V and J are TRBV30 and TRBJ2-1; 15 bases are a match to TRBD2. The CDR3 runs to 15 residues. Germline CDR1 and CDR2: GTSNPN and SVGIG (reference sequence). V trimming: 1 base; J trimming: 14 bases; junction bases outside the gene matches: 9.

The CDR3 is CASSPGTGTYGYTF. The DNA of the CDR3 is TGTGCCAGCAGCCCCGGGACAGGGACCTATGGCTACACCTTC. The chain recombines TRBV27 with TRBJ1-2; TRBD1 aligns across 9 bases. The CDR3 contains 14 residues. Germline V gives CDR1 MNHEY, CDR2 SMNVEV (reference sequence). With 6 bases clipped from V and 4 bases from J, the junction kept 6 bases outside the gene matches.

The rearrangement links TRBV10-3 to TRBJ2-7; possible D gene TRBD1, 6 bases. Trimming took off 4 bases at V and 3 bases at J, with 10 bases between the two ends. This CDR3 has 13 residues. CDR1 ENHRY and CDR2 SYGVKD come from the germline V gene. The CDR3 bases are TGTGCCATCAGTGCCGGACAGCTCTACGAGCAGTACTTC. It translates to CAISAGQLYEQYF.

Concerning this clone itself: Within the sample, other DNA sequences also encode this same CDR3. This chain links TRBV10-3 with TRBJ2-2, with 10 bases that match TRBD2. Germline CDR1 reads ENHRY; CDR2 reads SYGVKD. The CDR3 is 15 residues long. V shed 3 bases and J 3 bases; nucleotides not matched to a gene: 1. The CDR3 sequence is CAISESGRDTGELFF. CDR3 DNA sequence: TGTGCCATCAGTGAAAGCGGGAGGGACACCGGGGAGCTGTTTTTT.

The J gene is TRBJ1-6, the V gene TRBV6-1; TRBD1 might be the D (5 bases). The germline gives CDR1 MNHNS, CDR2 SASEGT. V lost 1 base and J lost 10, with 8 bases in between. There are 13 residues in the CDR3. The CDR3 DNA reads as TGTGCCAGCAGTGAAGACAGGTCATCACCCCTCCACTTT. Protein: CASSEDRSSPLHF.

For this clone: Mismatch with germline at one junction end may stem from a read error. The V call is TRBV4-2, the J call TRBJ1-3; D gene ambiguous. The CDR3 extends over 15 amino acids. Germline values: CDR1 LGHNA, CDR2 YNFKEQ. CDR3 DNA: TGTGCCAGCAGCCAAGACGGACCCTCTGGGAACACTATATATTTT. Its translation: CASSQDGPSGNTIYF.

The CDR3 DNA sequence: TGTGCCAGCAGCTTGGTCGGAAGGATTGACGGGGAGCTGTTTTTT. This sequence encodes CASSLVGRIDGELFF. The chain carries TRBV5-6 and TRBJ2-2; the D is unclear. Germline V gene lookup returns CDR1 SGHDT and CDR2 YYEEEE. The germline V and J ends were trimmed by 0 bases and 7 bases, with 13 bases remaining between them. This CDR3 contains 15 residues.

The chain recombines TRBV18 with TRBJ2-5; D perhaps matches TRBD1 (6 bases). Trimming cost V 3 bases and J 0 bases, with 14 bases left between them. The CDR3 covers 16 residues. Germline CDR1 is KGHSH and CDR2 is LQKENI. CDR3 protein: CASSPRMDSNQETQYF. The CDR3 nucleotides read TGTGCCAGCTCACCCCGCATGGACAGCAACCAAGAGACCCAGTACTTC.

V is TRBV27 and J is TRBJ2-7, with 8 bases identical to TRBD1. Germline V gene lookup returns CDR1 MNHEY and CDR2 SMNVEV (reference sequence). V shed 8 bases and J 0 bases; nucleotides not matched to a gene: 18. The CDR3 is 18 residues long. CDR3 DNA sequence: TGTGCCAGCCGGCGCGGGACAGGTTCATCTCCGGGCTCCTACGAGCAGTACTTC. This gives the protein CASRRGTGSSPGSYEQYF.

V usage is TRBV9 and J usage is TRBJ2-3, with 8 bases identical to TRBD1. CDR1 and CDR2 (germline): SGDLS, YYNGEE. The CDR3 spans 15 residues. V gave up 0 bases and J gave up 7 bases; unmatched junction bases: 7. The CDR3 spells CASSVGGTGSNTQYF. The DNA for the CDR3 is TGTGCCAGCAGCGTAGGGGGGACAGGATCTAATACGCAGTATTTT.

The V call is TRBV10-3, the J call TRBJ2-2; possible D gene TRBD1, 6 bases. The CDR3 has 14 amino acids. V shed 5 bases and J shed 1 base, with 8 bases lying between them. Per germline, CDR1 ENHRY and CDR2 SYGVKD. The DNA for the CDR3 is TGTGCCATCAGTCAGGGGCAGAACACCGGGGAGCTGTTTTTT. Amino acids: CAISQGQNTGELFF.

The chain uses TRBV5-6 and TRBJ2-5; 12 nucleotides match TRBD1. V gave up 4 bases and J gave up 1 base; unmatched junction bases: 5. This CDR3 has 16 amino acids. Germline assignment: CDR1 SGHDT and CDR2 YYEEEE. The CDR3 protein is CASSRGQGALQETQYF. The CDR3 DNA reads TGTGCCAGCAGCCGGGGACAGGGGGCCCTCCAAGAGACCCAGTACTTC.

The CDR3 DNA sequence: TGCGCCAGCAGCCTAGGGACAGACTTCTATGGCTACACCTTC. Translated, it gives CASSLGTDFYGYTF. The V gene is TRBV5-1, the J gene TRBJ1-2, with 7 bases fitting TRBD1. CDR1 is SGHRS and CDR2 is YFSETQ in the germline V gene. The V segment lost 4 bases and the J segment 4 bases; nucleotides outside the gene matches: 7. The CDR3 spans 14 residues.

The CDR3 loop reads CASSFIGYEQYF. In nucleotides, the CDR3 is TGTGCCAGCAGCTTTATTGGTTACGAGCAGTACTTC. This sequence joins TRBV7-9 and TRBJ2-7; D not certain. CDR1 SEHNR and CDR2 FQNEAQ come from the germline V gene (reference sequence). Trimming took off 3 bases at V and 4 bases at J, with 7 bases between the two ends. The CDR3 length is 12 residues.

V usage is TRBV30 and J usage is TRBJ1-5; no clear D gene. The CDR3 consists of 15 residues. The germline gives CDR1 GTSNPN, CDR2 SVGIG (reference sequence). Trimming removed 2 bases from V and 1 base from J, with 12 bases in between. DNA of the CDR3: TGTGCCTGGAGTATTGGCAGTTCGAGCAATCAGCCCCAGCATTTT. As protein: CAWSIGSSSNQPQHF.

The chain's CDR3 is CASSLRQTNTEAFF. The CDR3 bases are TGTGCCAGCAGCTTAAGACAGACGAACACTGAAGCTTTCTTT. The chain is built from TRBV11-2 and TRBJ1-1; D might be TRBD1 (5 bases). The CDR3 runs 14 residues. The germline V gene has CDR1 SGHAT and CDR2 FQNNGV. With 2 bases removed from V and 1 base from J, the gap between germline ends came to 8 bases.

In nucleotides, the CDR3 is TGTGCCAGCAGTCGTCGACAGGATGGCTACACCTTC. Encoded protein: CASSRRQDGYTF. The chain is built from TRBV6-5 and TRBJ1-2, with D maybe TRBD1 (6 bases). V dropped 5 bases and J dropped 6 bases, with 10 bases sitting between them. CDR1 and CDR2 (germline): MNHEY, SVGAGI. CDR3 length: 12 residues.

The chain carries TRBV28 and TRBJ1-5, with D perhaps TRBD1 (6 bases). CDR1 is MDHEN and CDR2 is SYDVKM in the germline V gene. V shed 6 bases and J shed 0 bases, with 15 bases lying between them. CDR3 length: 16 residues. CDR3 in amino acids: CASRPQGLYSNQPQHF. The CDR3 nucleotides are TGTGCCAGCAGGCCGCAGGGGCTTTATAGCAATCAGCCCCAGCATTTT.

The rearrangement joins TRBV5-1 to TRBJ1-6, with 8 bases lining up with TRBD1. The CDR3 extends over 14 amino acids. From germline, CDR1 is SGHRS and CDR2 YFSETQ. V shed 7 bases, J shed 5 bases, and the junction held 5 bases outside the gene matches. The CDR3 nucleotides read TGCGCCAGCGGCCCGGGACAGGATAATTCACCCCTCCACTTT. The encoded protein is CASGPGQDNSPLHF. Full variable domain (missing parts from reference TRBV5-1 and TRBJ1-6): KAGVTQTPRYLIKTRGQQVTLSCSPISGHRSVSWYQQTPGQGLQFLFEYFSETQRNKGNFPGRFSGRQFSNSRSEMNVSTLELGDSALYLCASGPGQDNSPLHFGNGTRLTVT.

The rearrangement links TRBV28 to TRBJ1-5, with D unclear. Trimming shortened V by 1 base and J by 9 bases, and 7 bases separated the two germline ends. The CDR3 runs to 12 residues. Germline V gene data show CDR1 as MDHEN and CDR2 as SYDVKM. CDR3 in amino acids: CASSLLSRPQHF. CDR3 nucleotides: TGTGCCAGCAGTTTATTGAGCCGGCCCCAGCATTTT.

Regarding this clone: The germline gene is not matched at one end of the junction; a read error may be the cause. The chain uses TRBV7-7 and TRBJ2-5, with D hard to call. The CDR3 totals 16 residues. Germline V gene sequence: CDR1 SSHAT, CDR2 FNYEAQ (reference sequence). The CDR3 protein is CASSLGGAPPGETQYF. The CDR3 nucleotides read TGTGCTAGCAGCTTAGGCGGTGCACCCCCTGGAGAGACCCAGTACTTC.